The 5 T cell receptor beta chains given below trace back to one sample, sequenced in a study of CD8 T cells in ankylosing spondylitis. TCRdb reanalysed the 5' RACE reads using MiXCR and keeps one entry per CDR3 protein. Here the sample spans 100,000 to 150,000 distinct CDR3 sequences, approximately 9.7% being singletons. The sequenced sample consisted of blood, either unsorted or a sorted T cell fraction (not recorded which). Receptors were obtained from a male donor with ankylosing spondylitis or in good health (not recorded which).

The gene calls are TRBV20-1 and TRBJ2-1; 7 bases align to TRBD2. Germline CDR1 reads DFQATT; CDR2 reads SNEGSKA (reference sequence). The CDR3 sequence is 12 residues long. Trimming at V came to 5 bases and at J to 12 bases, leaving 10 bases not matched to a gene. The CDR3 nucleotides are TGCAGTGCTCGTGGGACTACCGCTGGGCAGTTCTTC. Protein sequence: CSARGTTAGQFF.

In this sample, this clonotype turned up many times. The chain employs TRBV28 and TRBJ2-7, with TRBD2 matching over 9 bases. Unmatched junction bases numbered 5, after V lost 2 bases and J lost 0 bases. CDR1 is MDHEN and CDR2 is SYDVKM in the germline V gene. The length of the CDR3 is 16 residues. The CDR3 DNA sequence: TGTGCCAGCAGTTTAGGGGCGGGAGGGCTCTCCTACGAGCAGTACTTC. Residues: CASSLGAGGLSYEQYF.

Notes on this clonotype: A much larger clone differs from this one at a single base, so this may be a read error. The chain is built from TRBV20-1 and TRBJ2-3, with a tentative D call TRBD2 (5 bases). The ends were cut back, 7 bases at V and 0 bases at J, with 11 bases in the middle. This CDR3 is built from 13 residues. Germline V gene lookup returns CDR1 DFQATT and CDR2 SNEGSKA (reference sequence). CDR3 in DNA: TGCAGTGTCATAGCGAGTAGCACAGATACGCAGTATTTT. It yields the protein CSVIASSTDTQYF.

This clonotype was observed at least ten times. The chain couples TRBV12-3 or TRBV12-4 to TRBJ1-1, with no clear D. The CDR3 is 14 residues long. V was shortened by 3 bases and J by 2 bases, with 10 bases between the two germline ends. The CDR3 DNA sequence: TGTGCCAGCAGTTTCGGTCAGAAAAACACTGAAGCTTTCTTT. Protein: CASSFGQKNTEAFF.

The sample holds one count of this clonotype. V is TRBV5-1 and J is TRBJ2-7; 7 nucleotides align to TRBD1. The V segment lost 4 bases and the J segment 5 bases; nucleotides outside the gene matches: 3. The CDR3 runs 12 residues. Germline V gives CDR1 SGHRS, CDR2 YFSETQ. Here the CDR3 reads CASSPQGNEQYF. Written as DNA, the CDR3 is TGCGCCAGCAGCCCACAGGGGAACGAGCAGTACTTC.